Shown below are 15 T cell receptor beta chains from a single sample sequenced in a study of blood T cell repertoires in COVID-19. Repertoires were generated with immunoSEQ multiplex PCR, while TCRdb's copy carries only in-frame clones and drops some. The sample includes 180,000 or so clones, 65% to 85% of them seen just once. The specimen was peripheral blood. Receptors were obtained from a human donor with acute or convalescent COVID-19. The donor label of this sample is uncertain.

The chain carries TRBV3-1 (or the pseudogene TRBV3-2) and TRBJ1-2; 8 bases fit TRBD1. Germline lookup yields CDR1 LGHDT and CDR2 YNNKEL (reference sequence). The junction had 12 bases not matched to a gene; V was cut back by 2 bases and J by 7 bases. This CDR3 is built from 16 residues. CDR3 sequence reads: CASSQLGTGLIRGYTF. For the CDR3, the DNA is TGTGCCAGCAGCCAACTTGGGACAGGTCTTATACGTGGCTACACCTTC.

The V and J genes are TRBV28 and TRBJ1-1, with 12 bases aligning to TRBD1. Germline CDR1 and CDR2: MDHEN and SYDVKM. The V segment lost 4 bases and the J segment 2 bases; nucleotides outside the gene matches: 5. The CDR3 spans 16 residues. The CDR3 loop is CASSSRDRGPNTEAFF. CDR3 coding DNA: TGTGCCAGCAGTTCCCGGGACAGGGGGCCTAACACTGAAGCTTTCTTT.

This clone has only one observation. The CDR3 loop is CASSPGTGLTGELFF. The CDR3 nucleotides read TGTGCCAGCAGCCCCGGGACAGGGCTTACCGGGGAGCTGTTTTTT. The chain couples TRBV7-8 to TRBJ2-2; 9 bases line up with TRBD1. J was trimmed by 5 bases and V by 5 bases; bases with no gene match: 6. The germline V gene has CDR1 SGHVS and CDR2 FQNEAQ. CDR3 length: 15 residues.

The chain uses TRBV7-2 and TRBJ1-1; D is unclear. From germline, CDR1 is SGHTA and CDR2 FQGNSA. The CDR3 is 17 residues long. V was cut by 0 bases and J by 6 bases, with 20 bases left in between. The CDR3 DNA is TGTGCCAGCAGCTTAGCTTTTCTCATGGTTCGGACTTCTGAAGCTTTCTTT. Translation gives CASSLAFLMVRTSEAFF.

The gene calls are TRBV5-4 and TRBJ2-3; D is perhaps TRBD2 (7 bases). This CDR3 region has 15 residues. Trimming removed 0 bases from V and 4 bases from J, with 12 bases in between. In germline, CDR1 is SGHNT, CDR2 YYREEE (reference sequence). For the CDR3, the DNA is TGTGCCAGCAGCTTGGCGGGGGGCGTTTCAGATACGCAGTATTTT. It is translated as CASSLAGGVSDTQYF.

The rearrangement links TRBV6-6 to TRBJ1-2; 10 bases are shared with TRBD1. The CDR3 runs to 15 residues. Per the germline V gene, CDR1 is MNHNY and CDR2 is SVGAGI (reference sequence). V shed 2 bases and J 4 bases; nucleotides not matched to a gene: 4. CDR3 region: CASSYGWTGGYGYTF. For the CDR3, the DNA is TGTGCCAGCAGTTACGGATGGACAGGGGGCTATGGCTACACCTTC.

The chain employs TRBV19 and TRBJ2-1; TRBD1 aligns across 7 bases. Germline-derived CDR1 and CDR2 are LNHDA and SQIVND (reference sequence). V dropped 6 bases and J dropped 6; count of bases not matched to a gene: 5. The CDR3 consists of 13 residues. CDR3 in amino acids: CASRDDRANEQFF. DNA of the CDR3: TGTGCCAGTAGGGACGACAGGGCCAATGAGCAGTTCTTC.

The J gene is TRBJ2-5, the V gene TRBV20-1; a possible D gene is TRBD2 (5 bases). The germline V gene encodes CDR1 DFQATT and CDR2 SNEGSKA (reference sequence). CDR3 length equals 13 residues. V shed 3 bases and J shed 5 bases, with 13 bases lying between them. The chain's CDR3 is CSASSSDGETQYF. The CDR3 coding sequence is TGCAGTGCTAGTAGTAGCGATGGTGAGACCCAGTACTTC.

The rearrangement joins TRBV19 to TRBJ2-1, with 9 positions matching TRBD2. The V gene's germline CDR1 is LNHDA and CDR2 SQIVND (reference sequence). The CDR3 consists of 14 residues. The V segment lost 7 bases and the J segment 6 bases; nucleotides outside the gene matches: 7. The CDR3 nucleotides are TGTGCCAGTATTGAGACTAGCGGAACCAATGAGCAGTTCTTC. Encoded protein: CASIETSGTNEQFF.

Concerning this clone itself: Within the sample, other DNA sequences also encode this same CDR3. This rearrangement joins TRBV7-2 to TRBJ1-6; D remains unclear. Germline assignment: CDR1 SGHTA and CDR2 FQGNSA. The CDR3 extends over 14 amino acids. V was trimmed by 1 base and J by 3 bases, leaving 4 bases between them. The CDR3 DNA is TGTGCCAGCAGCTTAGACGGCTATAATTCACCCCTCCACTTT. Its protein is CASSLDGYNSPLHF.

Turning to this clone: The sample contains more than one DNA sequence encoding this CDR3. This rearrangement joins TRBV5-1 to TRBJ2-5; 10 bases line up with TRBD2. V gave up 0 bases and J gave up 4 bases; unmatched junction bases: 3. The CDR3 has 15 amino acids. Germline CDR1 SGHRS, CDR2 YFSETQ. The DNA for the CDR3 is TGCGCCAGCAGCTTGGGAGCGGGGGGGATAGAGACCCAGTACTTC. This encodes CASSLGAGGIETQYF.

V usage is TRBV9 and J usage is TRBJ1-1, with D perhaps matching TRBD1 (5 bases). Germline V gives CDR1 SGDLS, CDR2 YYNGEE. CDR3 length equals 14 residues. Trimming pared 1 base from V and 7 bases from J, leaving 14 bases between. CDR3: CASSVRSYDSEAFF. In DNA form, the CDR3 reads TGTGCCAGCAGCGTAAGATCCTACGACAGTGAAGCTTTCTTT.

This clone was found a few times. The J gene is TRBJ1-3, the V gene TRBV2; the match to TRBD1 covers 8 bases. V dropped 4 bases and J dropped 5; count of bases not matched to a gene: 4. The germline V gene encodes CDR1 SNHLY and CDR2 FYNNEI. The CDR3 is 14 amino acids. The CDR3 spells CASSAGTGRNTIYF. DNA for the CDR3: TGTGCCAGCAGTGCCGGGACAGGTAGAAACACCATATATTTT.

V gene TRBV5-4 combines with J gene TRBJ2-1, with D maybe TRBD1 (6 bases). CDR3 length: 14 residues. Germline V CDR1 and CDR2: SGHNT, YYREEE (reference sequence). V dropped 4 bases and J dropped 6 bases, with 14 bases sitting between them. The CDR3 region is CASSRLQQGNEQFF. The CDR3 DNA follows: TGTGCCAGCAGCCGACTCCAACAGGGCAATGAGCAGTTCTTC.

The chain combines TRBV7-8 with TRBJ2-7, with 8 positions matching TRBD1. The junction had 6 bases not matched to a gene; V was cut back by 4 bases and J by 1 base. CDR1 SGHVS and CDR2 FQNEAQ come from the germline V gene. The CDR3 runs to 15 residues. CDR3 sequence reads: CASSSRQGPSYEQYF. DNA of the CDR3: TGTGCCAGCAGCTCCCGACAGGGGCCTTCCTACGAGCAGTACTTC.